The clone carrying this T cell receptor (beta chain) was recorded only once. The antigen remains undetermined. Preparation of the TCRbeta library involved a method that used unique molecular identifiers. In TCRdb, the PCR reads were re-called with MiXCR into one record per CDR3 protein. The top ten hold 28% of the sample, which has about 1,000,000 distinct CDR3 sequences, around 30% seen once. The data originate from a study of T-cell reconstitution after alpha-beta-depleted transplantation in children. Findings and limits, study-wide: About two months after transplant, alpha-beta T cells reportedly came from several hundred expanded graft clones. T-cell counts and diversity at one year following transplant were attributed mainly to newly produced T cells.

The CDR3 length is 13 residues. The V gene's germline CDR1 is ENHRY and CDR2 SYGVKD. V dropped 6 bases and J dropped 4 bases, with 12 bases sitting between them. The chain combines TRBV10-3 with TRBJ1-2, with D maybe TRBD1 (5 bases). The clonotype originates from a boy under two years old who had a stem cell transplant for SCID, so the T cells may come from the graft donor. The sequencing here drew on PBMCs, mostly from graft donor cells, taken 360 days after TCRalphabeta/CD19-depleted stem cell transplant. The CDR3 sequence is CAISAGPVYGYTF. Here the CDR3 DNA reads TGTGCCATCAGCGCAGGGCCCGTCTATGGCTACACCTTC.